The next 27 T cell receptor beta chains were all read from a single sample in a study of blood T cell repertoires in COVID-19. Data came from immunoSEQ multiplex PCR; TCRdb stores just in-frame clones and leaves some out. Among 150,000 to 200,000 clones, approximately 82% were seen once, and the ten largest hold approximately 22%. Sequencing was carried out using peripheral blood. Receptor source: a woman older than 75 with acute or convalescent COVID-19.

V usage is TRBV6-2 or TRBV6-3 and J usage is TRBJ2-1, with D possibly matching TRBD1 (7 bases). The germline V gene has CDR1 MNHEY and CDR2 SVGEGT. The V gene lost 2 bases and the J gene lost 9 bases, with 20 bases spanning the gap. The CDR3 totals 16 residues. The CDR3 nucleotides are TGTGCCAGCAGTTACGGTTGGAGCAGGGGGGCCAGTGAGCAGTTCTTC. Its protein product is CASSYGWSRGASEQFF.

V usage is TRBV27 and J usage is TRBJ1-1; 10 nucleotides align to TRBD1. J was trimmed by 5 bases and V by 2 bases; bases with no gene match: 14. From germline, CDR1 is MNHEY and CDR2 SMNVEV (reference sequence). This CDR3 comprises 18 residues. CDR3 amino acids: CASSLLLGTGVEMTEAFF. In nucleotides, the CDR3 is TGTGCCAGCAGTTTACTACTCGGGACAGGGGTGGAAATGACTGAAGCTTTCTTT.

The V and J genes are TRBV27 and TRBJ2-1; 9 nucleotides line up with TRBD1. The CDR3 runs 12 residues. Trimming removed 6 bases from V and 15 bases from J; junction bases left unmatched: 9. The germline V gene encodes CDR1 MNHEY and CDR2 SMNVEV (reference sequence). DNA of the CDR3: TGTGCCAGCAGCTTTACAGGGGGCGTTCGGTTCTTC. Protein sequence: CASSFTGGVRFF.

On this clone itself: A junction boundary mismatches the germline segment, possibly from a read error. This sequence joins TRBV20-1 and TRBJ2-7; possible D gene TRBD1, 6 bases. There are 11 residues in the CDR3. Germline CDR1 DFQATT, CDR2 SNEGSKA (reference sequence). The CDR3 bases are TGCAGTGCTAGCACCTACCGGGACATCGGCTTC. Its translation is CSASTYRDIGF.

This rearrangement joins TRBV6-5 to TRBJ1-1; D may be TRBD1 (6 bases). The germline gives CDR1 MNHEY, CDR2 SVGAGI. The CDR3 spans 13 residues. V lost 4 bases and J lost 1, with 7 bases in between. CDR3 nucleotide sequence: TGTGCCAGCAGTTGGGACAAGAACACTGAAGCTTTCTTT. It encodes CASSWDKNTEAFF.

The genes are TRBV19 and TRBJ2-2; the D gene is possibly TRBD1 (5 bases). Germline loops: CDR1 LNHDA, CDR2 SQIVND (reference sequence). With 4 bases removed from V and 6 bases from J, the gap between germline ends came to 15 bases. CDR3 size: 15 residues. The CDR3 is CASSSGTGFAGELFF. CDR3 sequence (DNA): TGTGCCAGTAGTAGCGGTACAGGTTTTGCCGGGGAGCTGTTTTTT.

The chain uses TRBV27 and TRBJ1-5; D is undetermined. V was cut by 8 bases and J by 4 bases, with 12 bases left in between. Germline V CDR1 and CDR2: MNHEY, SMNVEV (reference sequence). This CDR3 is built from 13 residues. The DNA for the CDR3 is TGTGCCAGCTCTCCTTATTATAATCAGCCCCAGCATTTT. It encodes CASSPYYNQPQHF.

This CDR3 is CASSPQQGGGNTIYF. The CDR3 bases are TGTGCCAGCTCACCGCAACAGGGCGGAGGAAACACCATATATTTT. The chain recombines TRBV18 with TRBJ1-3; possible D gene TRBD1, 6 bases. V lost 3 bases and J lost 4, with 13 bases in between. The V gene's germline CDR1 is KGHSH and CDR2 LQKENI. The CDR3 has 15 residues.

This rearrangement joins TRBV6-1 to TRBJ2-1; TRBD2 might be the D (6 bases). The germline gives CDR1 MNHNS, CDR2 SASEGT. Trimming took off 3 bases at V and 15 bases at J, with 18 bases between the two ends. The CDR3 has 13 residues. The CDR3 here is CASSDPGVGVGFF. In DNA, the CDR3 is TGTGCCAGCAGTGACCCGGGGGTGGGTGTGGGGTTCTTC.

This clone has more than one count but fewer than ten. The chain is built from TRBV6-5 and TRBJ1-4; tentatively, D is TRBD1 (5 bases). The germline V gene encodes CDR1 MNHEY and CDR2 SVGAGI. Trimming removed 6 bases at V and 6 bases at J, with 11 bases between. CDR3 size: 13 residues. The DNA for the CDR3 is TGTGCCAGCAGACGGGGGGAGGATGAAAAACTGTTTTTT. Translation gives CASRRGEDEKLFF.

The CDR3 coding sequence is TGTGCCAGCAGCCAGCTTACTAGCGGGACTAGCACAGATACGCAGTATTTT. Translating it yields CASSQLTSGTSTDTQYF. This chain connects TRBV14 to TRBJ2-3; TRBD2 matches 10 bases. Germline trimming cut 3 bases from V and 0 bases from J; bases unmatched to any gene: 6. The CDR3 has 17 residues. CDR1 and CDR2 from the germline V gene are SGHDN and FVKESK.

V usage is TRBV7-6 and J usage is TRBJ2-5; 9 positions match TRBD2. With 5 bases clipped from V and 5 bases from J, the junction kept 12 bases outside the gene matches. This CDR3 spans 16 amino acids. The germline CDR1 and CDR2 sequences are SGHVS and FNYEAQ. CDR3 bases: TGTGCCAGCAGCGAACTAGCGGGTACCCCACGGGAGACCCAGTACTTC. Amino acids: CASSELAGTPRETQYF.

This clone came up once. The V call is TRBV20-1, the J call TRBJ2-1, with a possible D match to TRBD2 (5 bases). The CDR3 is 11 amino acids. Germline-derived CDR1 and CDR2 are DFQATT and SNEGSKA (reference sequence). The germline V and J ends were trimmed by 2 bases and 9 bases, with 8 bases remaining between them. The CDR3 region has the DNA TGCAGTGCTAGATACGCGGGTGAGCAGTTCTTC. It yields the protein CSARYAGEQFF.

V usage is TRBV19 and J usage is TRBJ1-5; unclear D gene. CDR3 length: 13 residues. Per germline, CDR1 LNHDA and CDR2 SQIVND (reference sequence). V gave up 11 bases and J gave up 0 bases, with 11 bases separating them. The CDR3 DNA follows: TGTGCCTCGAGGGATTATAGCAATCAGCCCCAGCATTTT. This translates into CASRDYSNQPQHF. The complete variable domain, with remaining parts taken from reference TRBV19 and TRBJ1-5, reads DGGITQSPKYLFRKEGQNVTLSCEQNLNHDAMYWYRQDPGQGLRLIYYSQIVNDFQKGDIAEGYSVSREKKESFPLTVTSAQKNPTAFYLCASRDYSNQPQHFGDGTRLSIL.

The rearrangement links TRBV5-6 to TRBJ1-2; D perhaps matches TRBD1 (6 bases). V was clipped by 4 bases and J by 3 bases, with 10 bases between them. The CDR3 has 13 amino acids. Per germline, CDR1 SGHDT and CDR2 YYEEEE. CDR3 nucleotides: TGTGCCAGCAGCATCAGGGGAGACTATGGCTACACCTTC. It specifies CASSIRGDYGYTF.

The chain joins TRBV27 to TRBJ2-1; D possibly corresponds to TRBD2 (6 bases). The V gene lost 3 bases and the J gene lost 0 bases, with 9 bases spanning the gap. The CDR3 length is 15 residues. From germline, CDR1 is MNHEY and CDR2 SMNVEV (reference sequence). CDR3 DNA sequence: TGTGCCAGCAGTTTGGGACTGAACTCCTACAATGAGCAGTTCTTC. Amino acid sequence: CASSLGLNSYNEQFF.

The genes are TRBV30 and TRBJ1-2; D not certain. Trimming stripped 4 bases from V and 8 bases from J, with 17 bases between. This CDR3 is built from 13 residues. Per the germline V gene, CDR1 is GTSNPN and CDR2 is SVGIG (reference sequence). The CDR3 region has the DNA TGTGCCTGGAACGGGAACCACGTCATAGGCTACACCTTC. Translation: CAWNGNHVIGYTF.

The chain combines TRBV4-2 with TRBJ1-2; D is possibly TRBD1 (5 bases). The length of the CDR3 is 17 residues. The V gene lost 1 base and the J gene lost 3 bases, with 18 bases spanning the gap. Germline V lookup: CDR1 LGHNA, CDR2 YNFKEQ. CDR3 region: CASSQGGGPRLDYGYTF. The DNA for the CDR3 is TGTGCCAGCAGCCAAGGGGGGGGACCCCGGTTGGACTATGGCTACACCTTC.

This sequence joins TRBV6-5 and TRBJ1-1; the match to TRBD1 covers 9 bases. The V segment lost 6 bases and the J segment 7 bases; nucleotides outside the gene matches: 6. The CDR3 is 13 amino acids. CDR1 is MNHEY, CDR2 SVGAGI, per germline. In DNA, the CDR3 is TGTGCCAGCAGAAGACAGGGGGTAGGTGAAGCTTTCTTT. It specifies CASRRQGVGEAFF.

This clone was counted between two and nine times. This chain joins TRBV10-3 and TRBJ2-7; 8 bases line up with TRBD1. With 6 bases clipped from V and 9 bases from J, the junction kept 16 bases outside the gene matches. Per germline, CDR1 ENHRY and CDR2 SYGVKD. The length of the CDR3 is 15 residues. CDR3 DNA sequence: TGTGCCATCAGCGACCAGGGGGCCAACCTACGAGGGCAGTACTTC. Encoded protein: CAISDQGANLRGQYF.

This sequence joins TRBV4-1 and TRBJ1-5; D is perhaps TRBD1 (6 bases). V was clipped by 0 bases and J by 2 bases, with 11 bases between them. This CDR3 has 16 residues. Germline V gene sequence: CDR1 MGHRA, CDR2 YSYEKL. CDR3 nucleotide sequence: TGCGCCAGCAGCCAAGATAAGCAGGGGCGCAATCAGCCCCAGCATTTT. It codes for CASSQDKQGRNQPQHF.

This chain joins TRBV23-1 and TRBJ2-3, with 13 bases matching TRBD2. TRBV23-1 is classed as an ORF, of uncertain function. CDR3 length: 16 amino acids. The trim removed 6 bases at V and 5 bases at J, leaving 8 bases unmatched. CDR3 protein: CASSPGLAGEGDTQYF. CDR3 nucleotide sequence: TGCGCCAGCAGCCCCGGACTAGCGGGAGAGGGAGATACGCAGTATTTT.

This clone was seen more than once but under ten times. V and J are TRBV19 and TRBJ2-2, with D uncertain. With 6 bases removed from V and 1 base from J, the gap between germline ends came to 12 bases. Germline V gene data show CDR1 as LNHDA and CDR2 as SQIVND (reference sequence). CDR3 size: 15 residues. The CDR3 here is CASSLRPGNTGELFF. The CDR3 nucleotides read TGTGCCAGTAGCCTCAGACCGGGGAACACCGGGGAGCTGTTTTTT.

V usage is TRBV5-6 and J usage is TRBJ2-3; D call uncertain. The CDR3 has 14 residues. The ends were cut back, 1 base at V and 6 bases at J, with 12 bases in the middle. The germline CDR1 and CDR2 sequences are SGHDT and YYEEEE. The chain's CDR3 is CASSLWSMVDTQYF. DNA for the CDR3: TGTGCCAGCAGCTTGTGGAGTATGGTCGATACGCAGTATTTT.

The rearrangement joins TRBV30 to TRBJ1-5, with 9 positions matching TRBD1. Germline-derived CDR1 and CDR2 are GTSNPN and SVGIG (reference sequence). Trimming removed 0 bases from V and 7 bases from J; junction bases left unmatched: 7. CDR3 size: 15 residues. CDR3 sequence: CAWSVSDRGRQPQHF. As DNA, the CDR3 is TGTGCCTGGAGTGTAAGCGACAGGGGGAGGCAGCCCCAGCATTTT.

A note on this clone: Within the sample, other DNA sequences also encode this same CDR3. This chain uses TRBV5-1 with TRBJ2-1, with 11 bases lining up with TRBD2. This CDR3 contains 15 residues. The V gene end was trimmed by 1 base and the J gene end by 3 bases; junction bases not matched to a gene: 0. The germline V gene encodes CDR1 SGHRS and CDR2 YFSETQ. CDR3 region: CASSLTSGSYNEQFF. The DNA for the CDR3 is TGCGCCAGCAGCTTGACTAGCGGGAGCTACAATGAGCAGTTCTTC.

The rearrangement joins TRBV6-5 to TRBJ2-2, with TRBD1 as a possible D gene (7 bases). The V and J ends lost 7 bases and 4 bases respectively, with 16 bases between them. Germline-derived CDR1 and CDR2 are MNHEY and SVGAGI. The CDR3 is made up of 15 amino acids. CDR3 residues: CASNPGGIGTGELFF. The CDR3 nucleotides are TGTGCCAGCAACCCAGGGGGGATAGGCACCGGGGAGCTGTTTTTT.